These 26 T cell receptor beta chains share one sample of origin, sequenced in a study of Graves' ophthalmopathy and Graves' hyperthyroidism (dated by TCRdb to between 2017 and 2018). TCRdb lists the instrument as Illumina HiSeq 2000. For repertoire sequencing, the TCR beta CDR3 regions were amplified from RNA transcripts. The first round of RT-PCR was done with HTBI primers and the Qiagen OneStep RT-PCR kit, and was followed by a second round of multiplex PCR, then size selection and purification. The raw public data were reprocessed by TCRdb itself: fastp quality trimming at Q25, MiXCR clonotype calling, in-frame beta chains only. Rows with one shared CDR3 protein collapse into an entry with the most common genes and DNA. The sample records about 700,000 distinct CDR3 sequences, 35% to 50% of which are singletons. The ten largest clones add up to roughly 45% of the sample. Sequenced sample: peripheral blood. The receptors were gathered from an adult man with Graves' ophthalmopathy.

Ten or more counts support this clonotype. At one end, the junction sequence differs from germline, possibly due to a read error. The chain has TRBV7-7 and TRBJ2-7; 8 bases match TRBD2. Germline V gives CDR1 SSHAT, CDR2 FNYEAQ (reference sequence). The length of the CDR3 is 13 residues. Written as DNA, the CDR3 is TGTGCTAGCAGTCACCGGGGGGGTAACGAGCAGTACTTC. Amino acids: CASSHRGGNEQYF. The full variable domain, its missing parts supplied by reference TRBV7-7 and TRBJ2-7, is GAGVSQSPRYKVTKRGQDVTLRCDPISSHATLYWYQQALGQGPEFLTYFNYEAQPDKSGLPSDRFSAERPEGSISTLTIQRTEQRDSAMYRCASSHRGGNEQYFGPGTRLTVT.

Comment on this clonotype: A much larger clone differs by one base, so this may be a read error. V gene TRBV29-1 combines with J gene TRBJ1-6, with D uncertain. The germline V gene encodes CDR1 SQVTM and CDR2 ANQGSEA. There are 15 residues in the CDR3. CDR3 protein: CSVEDSNSHNSPLHF. The CDR3 DNA follows: TGCAGCGTTGAGGATAGCAACTCCCATAATTCACCCCTCCACTTT.

The rearrangement links TRBV6-1 to TRBJ1-1, with 10 bases identical to TRBD1. After removal of 5 bases from V and 5 bases from J, the junction contained 11 bases not matched to a gene. The CDR3 consists of 16 residues. CDR1 and CDR2 from the germline V gene are MNHNS and SASEGT. DNA for the CDR3: TGTGCCAGCAGTTACGGTTCCAGGGACAGGGGTACTGAAGCTTTCTTT. Its translation: CASSYGSRDRGTEAFF.

The chain joins TRBV2 to TRBJ1-2; perhaps TRBD1 as D (6 bases). V was clipped by 5 bases and J by 8 bases, with 21 bases between them. This CDR3 region has 15 residues. Germline CDR1 is SNHLY and CDR2 is FYNNEI. CDR3 DNA: TGTGCCAGCAGTTTTTCCGGCCGGGACATCGACGGCTACACCTTC. Translated, it gives CASSFSGRDIDGYTF.

This clonotype was detected a few times. CDR3 sequence: CASSLAGTEGYQPQHF. CDR3 DNA sequence: TGTGCCAGCAGCTTGGCCGGGACAGAGGGTTATCAGCCCCAGCATTTT. This sequence joins TRBV5-6 and TRBJ1-5, with TRBD1 matching 7 bases. The CDR3 runs 16 residues. V was pared by 0 bases and J by 5 bases, with 8 bases of the junction left unmatched. The germline gives CDR1 SGHDT, CDR2 YYEEEE.

J is TRBJ2-7 and V is TRBV2; D is perhaps TRBD1 or TRBD2 (6 bases each). The CDR3 extends over 16 amino acids. The germline V gene encodes CDR1 SNHLY and CDR2 FYNNEI. Between the trimmed V and J ends, which lost 5 bases and 0 bases, there was a span of 17 bases. The CDR3 spells CASSYGGRRDSYEQYF. CDR3 coding DNA: TGTGCCAGCAGTTACGGGGGCAGGAGAGACTCCTACGAGCAGTACTTC.

This clonotype came up a few times. J is TRBJ2-6 and V is TRBV20-1; a possible D gene is TRBD1 (5 bases). The CDR3 has 18 amino acids. V lost 0 bases and J 0 bases, leaving 15 bases between the germline ends. Germline V gene lookup returns CDR1 DFQATT and CDR2 SNEGSKA (reference sequence). CDR3 region: CSARDQGVLLSGANVLTF. The CDR3 nucleotides are TGCAGTGCTAGAGATCAGGGCGTCCTCCTCTCTGGGGCCAACGTCCTGACTTTC.

This clonotype has at least ten counts. The junction and the germline gene differ at one end; a read error may be behind it. The J gene is TRBJ1-5, the V gene TRBV24-1, with 12 bases fitting TRBD1. The CDR3 spans 16 residues. Germline CDR1 is KGHDR and CDR2 is SFDVKD. The CDR3 protein is CASSGPGTGGGQPQHF. The CDR3 DNA follows: TGTGCCAGCAGTGGTCCCGGGACAGGGGGCGGTCAGCCCCAGCATTTT.

This chain connects TRBV12-3 or TRBV12-4 to TRBJ1-4; no definite D call. The CDR3 sequence is 15 residues long. V was shortened by 5 bases and J by 7 bases, with 17 bases between the two germline ends. In nucleotides, the CDR3 is TGTGCCAGCAGTGCCTCCGGGGTTCGACGTGAAAAACTGTTTTTT. Translated, it gives CASSASGVRREKLFF.

The chain combines TRBV20-1 with TRBJ2-5, with 12 bases lining up with TRBD2. The V gene's germline CDR1 is DFQATT and CDR2 SNEGSKA (reference sequence). This CDR3 comprises 18 residues. The junction had 18 bases not matched to a gene; V was cut back by 5 bases and J by 5 bases. The CDR3 DNA reads TGCAGTGCTCCACTAACATCACGATGGACTAGCGGGGAGGAGACCCAGTACTTC. It encodes CSAPLTSRWTSGEETQYF.

Many counts were recorded for this clonotype. The gene calls are TRBV5-4 and TRBJ1-6; D uncertain. Germline assignment: CDR1 SGHNT and CDR2 YYREEE (reference sequence). The V end lost 4 bases, the J end lost 10 bases, and 12 bases lay between the germline ends. The CDR3 loop spans 13 amino acids. CDR3 region: CASSLDPGSPLHF. As DNA, the CDR3 is TGTGCCAGCAGCCTAGATCCGGGGTCACCCCTCCACTTT.

For the CDR3, the DNA is TGTGCCAGCAGCTTAGCGGCCACGGAGAAGATTAACACCTTC. Translated: CASSLAATEKINTF. This chain connects TRBV7-9 to TRBJ1-2; D uncertain. V lost 0 bases, J lost 12 bases, and 17 bases lay in between. Germline V lookup: CDR1 SEHNR, CDR2 FQNEAQ (reference sequence). This CDR3 has 14 amino acids.

This clonotype was counted a few times. The genes are TRBV11-2 and TRBJ2-2; 12 bases line up with TRBD2. The CDR3 contains 15 residues. The ends lost 6 bases at V and 6 bases at J; junction bases unmatched: 5. CDR1 SGHAT and CDR2 FQNNGV come from the germline V gene. This CDR3 is CASRTSGGHAGELFF. The CDR3 DNA is TGTGCCAGCAGGACTAGCGGGGGTCACGCCGGGGAGCTGTTTTTT. The whole variable domain, filled in from reference TRBV11-2 and TRBJ2-2, reads EAGVAQSPRYKIIEKRQSVAFWCNPISGHATLYWYQQILGQGPKLLIQFQNNGVVDDSQLPKDRFSAERLKGVDSTLKIQPAKLEDSAVYLCASRTSGGHAGELFFGEGSRLTVL.

This clonotype came up many times. The rearrangement uses TRBV29-1 and TRBJ1-1; D gene unclear. Trimming took off 4 bases at V and 0 bases at J, with 15 bases between the two ends. Germline V gives CDR1 SQVTM, CDR2 ANQGSEA. The CDR3 is 15 residues long. CDR3 region: CSVASYRMMNTEAFF. DNA of the CDR3: TGCAGCGTTGCTTCGTATCGGATGATGAACACTGAAGCTTTCTTT. Using reference TRBV29-1 and TRBJ1-1 for the parts outside the CDR3, the full variable domain is SAVISQKPSRDICQRGTSLTIQCQVDSQVTMMFWYRQQPGQSLTLIATANQGSEATYESGFVIDKFPISRPNLTFSTLTVSNMSPEDSSIYLCSVASYRMMNTEAFFGQGTRLTVV.

This clonotype has only a few counts. One end of the junction varies from germline; a read error may be responsible. J is TRBJ1-1 and V is TRBV10-3, with D possibly matching TRBD1 (5 bases). CDR3 length: 16 residues. Germline V gene lookup returns CDR1 ENHRY and CDR2 SYGVKD. The chain's CDR3 is CASSYSMAGGSTEAFF. The CDR3 DNA sequence: TGTGCCAGCAGTTACTCGATGGCGGGGGGTAGCACTGAAGCTTTCTTT.

This clonotype was found a few times. The chain has TRBV12-3 or TRBV12-4 and TRBJ2-7, with D perhaps matching TRBD1 (5 bases). The CDR3 spans 14 residues. V was cut by 1 base and J by 4 bases, with 11 bases left in between. The CDR3 nucleotides are TGTGCCAGCAGTTTAGGCAGGGAAGGTTACGAGCAGTACTTC. This translates into CASSLGREGYEQYF.

This clonotype was recorded at least ten times. The J gene is TRBJ1-6, the V gene TRBV25-1; D might be TRBD1 (5 bases). Germline V lookup: CDR1 MGHDK, CDR2 SYGVNS. Trimming left V 5 bases short and J 8 bases short, with 16 bases between. The CDR3 runs 15 residues. The CDR3 DNA is TGTGCCAGCAGTCCCTCAGGGAGCAGCGATTCACCCCTCCACTTT. Its protein is CASSPSGSSDSPLHF.

This clonotype was counted between two and nine times. The chain has TRBV11-3 and TRBJ1-1; D ambiguous. V was pared by 2 bases and J by 4 bases, with 8 bases between. Looked up from germline, CDR1 is SGHNT and CDR2 is YENEEA. This CDR3 spans 13 amino acids. The CDR3 region is CASSLKSVTEAFF. The DNA of the CDR3 is TGTGCCAGCAGCTTAAAGTCAGTCACTGAAGCTTTCTTT.

This clonotype has a single count. The gene calls are TRBV19 and TRBJ1-4; possible D gene TRBD1, 5 bases. V shed 6 bases and J shed 5 bases, with 25 bases lying between them. Germline CDR1 reads LNHDA; CDR2 reads SQIVND (reference sequence). CDR3 size: 18 residues. CDR3 region: CASSPSVGVGTENEKLFF. In nucleotides, the CDR3 is TGTGCCAGTAGCCCCTCCGTGGGGGTCGGCACTGAAAATGAAAAACTGTTTTTT.

This clonotype has at least ten counts. V and J are TRBV7-9 and TRBJ2-2, with D tentatively TRBD1 (5 bases). The CDR3 spans 14 residues. The germline V gene encodes CDR1 SEHNR and CDR2 FQNEAQ (reference sequence). V shed 7 bases and J shed 7 bases, with 16 bases lying between them. The CDR3, as DNA: TGTGCCAGCACCCAGCAGGGTACGGTCGGGGAGCTGTTTTTT. Translation gives CASTQQGTVGELFF. Full variable domain (outside the CDR3, taken from reference TRBV7-9 and TRBJ2-2): DTGVSQNPRHKITKRGQNVTFRCDPISEHNRLYWYRQTLGQGPEFLTYFQNEAQLEKSRLLSDRFSAERPKGSFSTLEIQRTEQGDSAMYLCASTQQGTVGELFFGEGSRLTVL.

This clonotype appeared a few times. The V call is TRBV2, the J call TRBJ2-2; 9 nucleotides line up with TRBD2. Germline-derived CDR1 and CDR2 are SNHLY and FYNNEI. The junction had 6 bases not matched to a gene; V was cut back by 8 bases and J by 5 bases. The CDR3 loop spans 14 amino acids. CDR3 DNA sequence: TGTGCCAGCGGGGGGACTAGCCGAACCGGGGAGCTGTTTTTT. Protein sequence: CASGGTSRTGELFF.

This chain links TRBV6-1 with TRBJ2-5, with a possible D match to TRBD2 (6 bases). Trimming pared 7 bases from V and 3 bases from J, leaving 15 bases between. CDR1 is MNHNS, CDR2 SASEGT, per germline. There are 14 residues in the CDR3. DNA for the CDR3: TGTGCCAGCACTAAAGGACTACCCGAAGAGACCCAGTACTTC. Amino acid sequence: CASTKGLPEETQYF.

This clonotype was seen more than once but under ten times. The chain joins TRBV7-2 to TRBJ2-7; D is possibly TRBD2 (5 bases). Deletions cut 5 bases from V and 1 base from J, with 18 bases between. The CDR3 sequence is 16 residues long. The germline V gene has CDR1 SGHTA and CDR2 FQGNSA. The CDR3: CASSQAGGPGSYEQYF. Written as DNA, the CDR3 is TGTGCCAGCAGCCAGGCCGGCGGCCCGGGGTCCTACGAGCAGTACTTC.

This clonotype has a handful of counts. The chain carries TRBV12-3 or TRBV12-4 and TRBJ1-1; TRBD1 agrees at 7 bases. The length of the CDR3 is 15 residues. Trimming cost V 3 bases and J 2 bases; bases outside gene matches: 6. CDR3 region: CASSFRTGINTEAFF. The CDR3 DNA is TGTGCCAGCAGTTTTAGGACAGGCATAAACACTGAAGCTTTCTTT.

This clonotype turned up a few times. V usage is TRBV5-1 and J usage is TRBJ1-3; D might be TRBD1 (5 bases). The CDR3 sequence is 14 residues long. Per germline, CDR1 SGHRS and CDR2 YFSETQ. V was shortened by 2 bases and J by 5 bases, with 11 bases between the two germline ends. CDR3 in amino acids: CASSFRGSRNTIYF. In DNA, the CDR3 is TGCGCCAGCAGCTTTAGGGGAAGTCGAAACACCATATATTTT. Using reference TRBV5-1 and TRBJ1-3 for the parts outside the CDR3, the full variable domain is KAGVTQTPRYLIKTRGQQVTLSCSPISGHRSVSWYQQTPGQGLQFLFEYFSETQRNKGNFPGRFSGRQFSNSRSEMNVSTLELGDSALYLCASSFRGSRNTIYFGEGSWLTVV.

The genes are TRBV2 and TRBJ2-7; 9 bases map to TRBD1. Trimming removed 6 bases from V and 9 bases from J; junction bases left unmatched: 3. The CDR3 consists of 11 residues. Looked up from germline, CDR1 is SNHLY and CDR2 is FYNNEI. CDR3 amino acids: CASRNRGPQYF. The CDR3, as DNA: TGTGCCAGCAGGAACAGGGGGCCGCAGTACTTC.